These T cell receptor beta chains were read from a single sample in a study of Graves' ophthalmopathy and Graves' hyperthyroidism. Via MiXCR, TCRdb re-called the multiplex PCR reads, giving one row per CDR3 protein. The data hold about 370,000 distinct CDR3 sequences, with approximately 18% observed a single time. Sequencing was done on a sample of peripheral blood. These receptors were taken from an adult woman with stable Graves' hyperthyroidism. The CDR3 runs from the conserved cysteine through the conserved F or W. D genes are given only for firm matches.

J | length | D | V | CDR3
TRBJ2-7 | 14 | TRBD2 | TRBV27 | CASSTSEDYNEQYF
TRBJ2-4 | 17 | TRBD2 | TRBV28 | CASSIPGTSSAKNIQYF
TRBJ1-6 | 13 | . | TRBV20-1 | CSAGDYPNSPLHF
TRBJ2-3 | 16 | TRBD2 | TRBV20-1 | CSAPKPGLATPWGQYF
TRBJ2-5 | 18 | TRBD2 | TRBV27 | CASSLGLAGVGSRETQYF
TRBJ1-2 | 15 | . | TRBV5-1 | CASSPAGTPNYGYTF
TRBJ2-5 | 14 | TRBD2 | TRBV20-1 | CSAPGLAGEETQYF
TRBJ1-5 | 18 | . | TRBV7-8 | CASSPLAGEGLSNQPQHF
TRBJ1-1 | 13 | . | TRBV28 | CASSLVTDTEAFF
TRBJ1-1 | 14 | . | TRBV12-3/TRBV12-4 | CASSLRDVNTEAFF
TRBJ1-5 | 13 | . | TRBV12-3/TRBV12-4 | CASTWGGNQPQHF
TRBJ2-2 | 13 | . | TRBV7-2 | CASSLMKGGELFF
TRBJ2-5 | 13 | . | TRBV7-9 | CASSARVGETQYF
TRBJ2-2 | 15 | . | TRBV10-1 | CASSVAGRDTGELFF
TRBJ2-7 | 14 | . | TRBV6-2/TRBV6-3 | CAGSSTDPSYEQYF
TRBJ2-7 | 16 | TRBD2 | TRBV2 | CASKGTSGSTLYEQYF
TRBJ2-7 | 13 | . | TRBV10-3 | CAISTGSSYEQYF
TRBJ2-5 | 15 | . | TRBV29-1 | CSVEDWAEEAETQYF
TRBJ2-7 | 14 | TRBD2 | TRBV12-5 | CASGFAGGPGEQYF
TRBJ2-7 | 14 | TRBD1 | TRBV14 | CASSQIQGFYEQYF
TRBJ2-4 | 14 | . | TRBV12-3/TRBV12-4 | CASSSMRLGNIKYF
TRBJ1-1 | 15 | TRBD1 | TRBV12-3/TRBV12-4 | CASSRSDRGSREAFF
TRBJ1-3 | 16 | TRBD1 | TRBV12-3/TRBV12-4 | CASSLWGTGRGNTIYF
TRBJ2-2 | 18 | TRBD2 | TRBV6-2/TRBV6-3 | CASTHGGTSGRGTGELFF
TRBJ2-5 | 16 | TRBD1 | TRBV28 | CASSSGQGALQETQYF
TRBJ1-1 | 15 | . | TRBV20-1 | CSARDNGFLRTIAFF
TRBJ1-1 | 16 | . | TRBV6-1 | CASRSGDQVTNTEAFF
TRBJ2-7 | 13 | . | TRBV3-1 | CASSQDWGYEQYF
TRBJ1-1 | 13 | . | TRBV12-3/TRBV12-4 | CASSQPGFAEAFF
TRBJ1-2 | 14 | TRBD1 | TRBV19 | CASGYRGENYGYTF
TRBJ1-1 | 12 | . | TRBV12-3/TRBV12-4 | CASSFGGPEAFF
TRBJ1-3 | 15 | . | TRBV12-3/TRBV12-4 | CASSSGDSSGNTIYF
TRBJ2-5 | 13 | . | TRBV28 | CAGSWNRQETQYF
TRBJ1-1 | 15 | . | TRBV4-1 | CASSQETGLNTEAFF
TRBJ2-6 | 15 | TRBD1 | TRBV5-1 | CASSRTGTGANVLTF
TRBJ2-4 | 13 | . | TRBV20-1 | CSARATAKNIQYF
TRBJ1-1 | 15 | . | TRBV2 | CASSEGGGGITEAFF
TRBJ1-2 | 15 | TRBD1 | TRBV7-2 | CASSRKLDRGYGYTF
TRBJ1-6 | 11 | . | TRBV25-1 | CASGLNSPLHF
TRBJ1-1 | 16 | . | TRBV15 | CATSRGSPGMNTEAFF
TRBJ2-7 | 14 | . | TRBV5-1 | CASCEDGADEEQYF
TRBJ2-6 | 21 | TRBD2 | TRBV6-6 | CASSPIPPKGGPHSGANVLTF
TRBJ2-1 | 14 | . | TRBV12-3/TRBV12-4 | CASSFDSSYNEQFF
TRBJ2-2 | 16 | TRBD2 | TRBV25-1 | CASSGLAGGSAGELFF
TRBJ1-1 | 20 | . | TRBV28 | CASSLPGGYFRSSMNTEAFF
TRBJ2-7 | 14 | . | TRBV27 | CASSFLANRGEQYF
TRBJ1-1 | 13 | . | TRBV7-3 | CASSPSGDTEAFF
TRBJ2-5 | 16 | TRBD2 | TRBV12-3/TRBV12-4 | CASSSTIGLAEETQYF
TRBJ2-7 | 15 | . | TRBV4-1 | CASSQAQGRSYEQYF
TRBJ2-2 | 15 | . | TRBV7-2 | CASSHLKGGSGELFF
TRBJ2-7 | 13 | . | TRBV11-1 | CASSRPGQREQYF
TRBJ1-5 | 12 | . | TRBV29-1 | CSVAVGNQPQHF
TRBJ1-6 | 13 | TRBD1 | TRBV2 | CASRRDRSGALHF
TRBJ2-2 | 15 | TRBD2 | TRBV12-3/TRBV12-4 | CASSPSGKRGGELFF
TRBJ2-7 | 12 | . | TRBV30 | CAWRASEYEQYF